This T cell receptor (beta chain) was retrieved from a study of blood T cell repertoires in COVID-19. Study summary: Sample material is recorded as cDNA or gDNA derived from T cells, B-cell-depleted T cells, or PBMCs.

Only one count was recorded for this clone. Germline V CDR1 and CDR2: SNHLY, FYNNEI. Trimming removed 8 bases from V and 3 bases from J; junction bases left unmatched: 6. The CDR3 has 13 amino acids. In the original processing: Counts of nucleated cells, estimated from reference gene primer amplification, were obtained. Assay: immunoSEQ multiplex PCR; the TCRdb copy retains only in-frame clones and omits some. That table furnishes V, J and clone size, whereas the DNA furnished D and trimming. The sample holds some 95,000 clones, approximately 90% seen once. The clonotype was recovered from a human donor with active COVID-19. The donor label of this sample is uncertain. The chain couples TRBV2 to TRBJ1-2, with 7 positions matching TRBD1. Material: peripheral blood. The CDR3 DNA is TGTGCCAGCCTAAGGGGGCAGTACTATGGCTACACCTTC. This codes for CASLRGQYYGYTF.